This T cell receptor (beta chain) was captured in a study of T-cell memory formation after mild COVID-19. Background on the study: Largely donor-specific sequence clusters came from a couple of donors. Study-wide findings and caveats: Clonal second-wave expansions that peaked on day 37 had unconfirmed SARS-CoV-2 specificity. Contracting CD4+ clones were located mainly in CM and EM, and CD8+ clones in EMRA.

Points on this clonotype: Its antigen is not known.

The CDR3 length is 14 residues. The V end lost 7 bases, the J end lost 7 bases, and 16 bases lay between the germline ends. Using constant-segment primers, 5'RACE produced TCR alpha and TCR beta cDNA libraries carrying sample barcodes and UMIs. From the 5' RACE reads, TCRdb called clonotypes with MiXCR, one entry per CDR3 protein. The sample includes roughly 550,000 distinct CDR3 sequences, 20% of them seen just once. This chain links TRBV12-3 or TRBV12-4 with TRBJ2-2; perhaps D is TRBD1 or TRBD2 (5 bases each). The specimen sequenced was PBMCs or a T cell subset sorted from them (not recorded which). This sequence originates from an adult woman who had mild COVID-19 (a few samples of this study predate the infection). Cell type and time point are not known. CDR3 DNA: TGTGCCAGCAAAACGGGACCATCGGGCGGGGAGCTGTTTTTT. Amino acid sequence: CASKTGPSGGELFF.